The source of this T cell receptor (beta chain) is a study of cytomegalovirus exposure and HLA in healthy donors. Overall study results and limits: The study labeled roughly 160 TCR beta chains cytomegalovirus-associated.

J gave up 4 bases and V 5 bases, and 11 bases lay outside the gene matches. This CDR3 region has 18 residues. From germline, CDR1 is MNHEY and CDR2 SMNVEV (reference sequence). On this clone itself: Its target is unknown.

The PCR ran on 60 Vbeta and 13 Jbeta primers. The table came from immunoSEQ multiplex PCR; TCRdb's copy has only in-frame clones and leaves some out. The sample holds 130,000 or so clones; roughly 82% are singletons and the top ten take around 3%. Sequencing input: PBMCs. This TCR was sampled from a man aged 18-30 years in good health and CMV-seropositive. The chain carries TRBV27 and TRBJ2-7; 16 nucleotides line up with TRBD2. The CDR3 coding sequence is TGTGCCAGCAGTGCACCGGGACTAGCGGGAGGGCGGTTATACGAGCAGTACTTC. Amino acids: CASSAPGLAGGRLYEQYF.